This T cell receptor beta chain was retrieved from a study of cytomegalovirus exposure and HLA in healthy donors. Whole-study findings and limits: A few V segments could not be told apart, such as TRBV6-2 and TRBV6-3, and were left out. Whilst most TCR sequences proved rare, a subset of public TCRs occurred across many donors. Across donors, sequencing depth was assumed by presence/absence analyses to be roughly uniform.

The CDR3 runs 16 residues. Germline lookup yields CDR1 MDHEN and CDR2 SYDVKM. Losses at the gene ends were 6 bases for V and 2 bases for J; bases not matched to a gene: 6. On this clone itself: Its specificity is not known.

The PCR used 60 Vbeta and 13 Jbeta primers. The protocol was immunoSEQ multiplex PCR, while the TCRdb copy is restricted to in-frame clones and leaves out a portion. This sample has approximately 97,000 clones; about 81% occur once, and the top ten carry approximately 4%. Sequenced material: PBMCs. V gene TRBV28 combines with J gene TRBJ2-7, with 14 bases matching TRBD2. The clonotype comes from a woman between 35 and 50 years old in good health and CMV-seropositive. In DNA form, the CDR3 reads TGTGCCAGCAGAAGGACTAGCGGGAGGACCACCTACGAGCAGTACTTC. It is translated as CASRRTSGRTTYEQYF.